This T cell receptor (beta chain) was sequenced during a study of blood T cell repertoires in COVID-19. In the study overall: The United States, Italy and Spain supplied acute and convalescent COVID-19 samples.

Recruitment covered under 25 US areas and drew participants whose ages spanned about 18 to 100 years. Recovered participants had two consecutive negative NP/OP PCR tests, healthcare professional clearance, or symptom resolution. From germline, CDR1 is SGHKS and CDR2 YYEKEE (reference sequence). V was cut by 0 bases and J by 7 bases, with 7 bases left in between. The CDR3 is 13 amino acids. Produced via immunoSEQ multiplex PCR; TCRdb's table is partial and in-frame only. The sample lists a few hundred thousand clones, roughly 88% occurring once. Specimen: PBMCs or T cells enriched from blood (not recorded which). This chain connects TRBV5-5 to TRBJ2-2; TRBD2 is a possible D gene (6 bases). This TCR derives from a man aged 25-40 years who had recovered from COVID-19. The CDR3 here is CASSLAGLGELFF. CDR3 sequence (DNA): TGTGCCAGCAGCTTGGCGGGACTCGGGGAGCTGTTTTTT.